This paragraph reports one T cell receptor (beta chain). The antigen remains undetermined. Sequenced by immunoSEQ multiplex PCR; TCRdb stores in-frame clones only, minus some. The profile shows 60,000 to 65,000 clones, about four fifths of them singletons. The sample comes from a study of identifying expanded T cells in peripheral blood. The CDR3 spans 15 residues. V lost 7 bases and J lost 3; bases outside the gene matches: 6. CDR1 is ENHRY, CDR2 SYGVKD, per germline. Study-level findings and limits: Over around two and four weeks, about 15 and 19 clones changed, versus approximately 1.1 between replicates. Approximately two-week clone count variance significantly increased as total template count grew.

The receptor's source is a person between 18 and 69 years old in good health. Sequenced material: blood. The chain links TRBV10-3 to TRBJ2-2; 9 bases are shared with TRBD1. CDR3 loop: CAINRGLTYTGELFF. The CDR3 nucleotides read TGTGCCATCAACAGGGGGCTGACTTACACCGGGGAGCTGTTTTTT.